Included here is one T cell receptor beta chain sequence, with context. CDR1 is MGHRA and CDR2 is YSYEKL in the germline V gene. The CDR3 runs to 13 residues. Trimming cost V 4 bases and J 6 bases, with 10 bases left between them. This table comes from immunoSEQ multiplex PCR, and its TCRdb copy is limited to in-frame clones, with some not included. This sample has 230,000 or so clones; about 87% occur once, and the top ten carry roughly 2.8%. These data come from a study of blood T cell repertoires in COVID-19. Study-level background: The cDNA or gDNA used as material had been derived from T cells, B-cell-depleted T cells, or PBMCs.

V and J are TRBV4-1 and TRBJ1-5; no reliable D call. This sequence originates from a woman aged 25 to 39 who had recovered from COVID-19. Sequenced sample: PBMCs or T cells enriched from blood (not recorded which). This CDR3 is CASSPLWSQPQHF. For the CDR3, the DNA is TGCGCCAGCAGCCCCCTTTGGAGTCAGCCCCAGCATTTT.